This T cell receptor beta chain was recovered during a study of regulatory T cells in long-lasting Graves disease. Across the study: Antithyroid drugs had been taken by newly diagnosed Graves' patients for under 3 months.

This clonotype occurred many times. The CDR3 is 14 amino acids. Germline CDR1 is SGHAT and CDR2 is FQNNGV. V dropped 7 bases and J dropped 2 bases, with 11 bases sitting between them. Assembly of TCR beta libraries relied on iRepertoire HTBI primers together with Arm-PCR of CDR3 regions. Using its own MiXCR run on the multiplex PCR reads, TCRdb lists one record per CDR3 protein. The sample consists of 420,000 or so distinct CDR3 sequences, 15% to 20% of them appearing once. The time point is: newly diagnosed GD, antithyroid drugs for less than 3 months. PBMCs provided the RNA from which the TCR library was made. These sequences were also reported in another study, on T cells in Graves' hyperthyroidism and ophthalmopathy.

The specimen was peripheral blood mononuclear cells (PBMCs), collected at new diagnosis, from a patient treated with antithyroid drugs. The J gene is TRBJ2-2, the V gene TRBV11-2, with D possibly being TRBD1 (6 bases). The source is a woman aged 18-29 years with Graves disease. CDR3 sequence: CASNQGRNTGELFF. The CDR3 nucleotides are TGTGCCAGCAACCAGGGGAGAAACACCGGGGAGCTGTTTTTT.